This passage covers 32 T cell receptor beta chains from one sample sequenced in a study of shared clonotypes between healthy human individuals. Here immunoSEQ multiplex PCR was the method, and the copy in TCRdb shows in-frame clones only, minus some. This table holds some 1,900,000 clones, approximately 94% found once. CD8 cells regarded as naive lacked CD45RO, were positively chosen for CCR7, and omitted terminally differentiated effector memory CD45RA+ cells. The sample taken for sequencing was naive CD8+ T cells sorted from blood. Every receptor here comes from a man between 18 and 35 years old in good health.

The chain carries TRBV5-4 and TRBJ2-3, with a possible D match to TRBD2 (5 bases). CDR1 and CDR2 from the germline V gene are SGHNT and YYREEE (reference sequence). Trimming took off 7 bases at V and 2 bases at J, with 17 bases between the two ends. The CDR3 loop spans 15 amino acids. The CDR3 here is CASAGLEGNTDTQYF. The CDR3 DNA sequence: TGTGCCAGCGCGGGCCTAGAAGGGAACACAGATACGCAGTATTTT.

This chain connects TRBV28 to TRBJ1-1; the D is unclear. Looked up from germline, CDR1 is MDHEN and CDR2 is SYDVKM. Trimming took off 3 bases at V and 1 base at J, with 3 bases between the two ends. The CDR3 has 12 residues. As DNA, the CDR3 is TGTGCCAGCAGTTTTGAGAACACTGAAGCTTTCTTT. Its translation: CASSFENTEAFF. Looking up the rest from reference TRBV28 and TRBJ1-1 gives the full variable domain: DVKVTQSSRYLVKRTGEKVFLECVQDMDHENMFWYRQDPGLGLRLIYFSYDVKMKEKGDIPEGYSVSREKKERFSLILESASTNQTSMYLCASSFENTEAFFGQGTRLTVV.

This clone was seen a few times. In the same sample, other DNA sequences code for this CDR3. The chain recombines TRBV6-1 with TRBJ2-2; D gene uncertain. In germline, CDR1 is MNHNS, CDR2 SASEGT. V was shortened by 1 base and J by 7 bases, with 4 bases between the two germline ends. The CDR3 runs to 12 residues. CDR3: CASSEVGGELFF. As DNA, the CDR3 is TGTGCCAGCAGTGAAGTGGGCGGGGAGCTGTTTTTT.

The V call is TRBV2, the J call TRBJ1-1, with D hard to call. The CDR3 is 12 residues long. The V end was cut by 2 bases, the J end by 11 bases, with 12 bases between. Germline V gives CDR1 SNHLY, CDR2 FYNNEI. CDR3 DNA: TGTGCCAGCAGTGAATATAACGACTGGGCTTTCTTT. Translating gives CASSEYNDWAFF.

Turning to this clone: Other DNA sequences in the sample encode the same CDR3. V is TRBV5-1 and J is TRBJ2-2; 7 bases are shared with TRBD2. From germline, CDR1 is SGHRS and CDR2 YFSETQ. This CDR3 has 15 amino acids. J gave up 3 bases and V 0 bases, and 2 bases lay outside the gene matches. CDR3 bases: TGCGCCAGCAGCTTGGCCGCGGGAGACACCGGGGAGCTGTTTTTT. It yields the protein CASSLAAGDTGELFF.

This rearrangement joins TRBV11-2 to TRBJ1-1; possibly TRBD1 for D (6 bases). The V and J ends lost 6 bases and 6 bases respectively, with 17 bases between them. Germline V lookup: CDR1 SGHAT, CDR2 FQNNGV. The CDR3 has 14 amino acids. In DNA form, the CDR3 reads TGTGCCAGCAGGTCAGAAGGGGGGAGACCTGAAGCTTTCTTT. This gives the protein CASRSEGGRPEAFF.

The chain is built from TRBV10-2 and TRBJ2-5, with 8 bases lining up with TRBD2. The junction had 3 bases not matched to a gene; V was cut back by 2 bases and J by 4 bases. The germline CDR1 and CDR2 sequences are WSHSY and SAAADI. The CDR3 length is 14 residues. The CDR3 spells CASSELAGVETQYF. The DNA of the CDR3 is TGCGCCAGCAGTGAGCTAGCGGGTGTAGAGACCCAGTACTTC.

The V gene is TRBV4-1, the J gene TRBJ2-1; D might be TRBD2 (6 bases). This CDR3 has 19 amino acids. V lost 4 bases and J 2 bases, leaving 24 bases between the germline ends. The germline gives CDR1 MGHRA, CDR2 YSYEKL. The CDR3 sequence is CASSPTSLVVNPAYNEQFF. Here the CDR3 DNA reads TGCGCCAGCAGCCCGACTAGTTTGGTTGTTAACCCCGCCTACAATGAGCAGTTCTTC.

V gene TRBV27 combines with J gene TRBJ2-3, with TRBD2 identical over 13 bases. The CDR3 length is 15 residues. With V trimmed by 5 bases and J by 6 bases, 5 bases remained unmatched. The germline V gene has CDR1 MNHEY and CDR2 SMNVEV (reference sequence). The CDR3 here is CASSTSGGALDTQYF. CDR3 nucleotide sequence: TGTGCCAGCAGTACTAGCGGGGGGGCGTTGGATACGCAGTATTTT.

The CDR3 nucleotides read TGTGCCAGCAGTTTAACCGGGACTAGCGATACGCAGTATTTT. This translates into CASSLTGTSDTQYF. The chain couples TRBV27 to TRBJ2-3; 9 nucleotides agree with TRBD2. The CDR3 has 14 residues. Unmatched junction bases numbered 3, after V lost 2 bases and J lost 6 bases. Germline V lookup: CDR1 MNHEY, CDR2 SMNVEV (reference sequence).

This clone appeared once. The chain employs TRBV29-1 and TRBJ2-7; no reliable D call. The V gene lost 7 bases and the J gene lost 3 bases, with 16 bases spanning the gap. The CDR3 length is 13 residues. The germline CDR1 and CDR2 sequences are SQVTM and ANQGSEA. CDR3 protein: CSAKTPSRYEQYF. CDR3 coding DNA: TGCAGCGCAAAGACCCCCTCGCGCTACGAGCAGTACTTC.

This chain uses TRBV11-3 with TRBJ2-7; perhaps TRBD2 as D (6 bases). CDR3 length equals 13 residues. Trimming left V 3 bases short and J 4 bases short, with 10 bases between. Per germline, CDR1 SGHNT and CDR2 YENEEA. The DNA for the CDR3 is TGTGCCAGCAGCTTCGGGAGTGGTTACGAGCAGTACTTC. This sequence encodes CASSFGSGYEQYF.

On this clone itself: The sample holds other DNA sequences that translate to the same CDR3. The rearrangement uses TRBV7-9 and TRBJ1-4; 10 bases agree with TRBD1. The V segment lost 5 bases and the J segment 8 bases; nucleotides outside the gene matches: 5. From germline, CDR1 is SEHNR and CDR2 FQNEAQ (reference sequence). This CDR3 has 14 amino acids. The CDR3 DNA is TGTGCCAGCAGCCCGGGGACAGGGGAGGAAAAACTGTTTTTT. Its translation is CASSPGTGEEKLFF.

A word on this clone: Other DNA sequences from this sample encode an identical CDR3 as well. V and J are TRBV18 and TRBJ1-2; D is uncertain. V gave up 0 bases and J gave up 0 bases, with 5 bases separating them. This CDR3 spans 14 amino acids. Germline CDR1 and CDR2: KGHSH and LQKENI. This CDR3 reads CASSPPGANYGYTF. The CDR3 DNA follows: TGTGCCAGCTCACCACCGGGCGCTAACTATGGCTACACCTTC. The complete variable domain, with remaining parts taken from reference TRBV18 and TRBJ1-2, reads NAGVMQNPRHLVRRRGQEARLRCSPMKGHSHVYWYRQLPEEGLKFMVYLQKENIIDESGMPKERFSAEFPKEGPSILRIQQVVRGDSAAYFCASSPPGANYGYTFGSGTRLTVV.

The genes are TRBV6-5 and TRBJ2-7; TRBD1 aligns across 8 bases. V lost 6 bases, J lost 4 bases, and 11 bases stayed unmatched. The CDR3 runs to 15 residues. Germline-derived CDR1 and CDR2 are MNHEY and SVGAGI. Here the CDR3 reads CASSPGAGGTYEQYF. The CDR3 DNA reads as TGTGCCAGCAGCCCGGGCGCAGGGGGCACGTACGAGCAGTACTTC.

Notes on this clone: Other DNA sequences in the sample encode the same CDR3. The gene calls are TRBV7-9 and TRBJ2-7; D unresolved. The CDR3 length is 14 residues. V was cut by 6 bases and J by 2 bases, with 14 bases left in between. The germline gives CDR1 SEHNR, CDR2 FQNEAQ (reference sequence). CDR3 DNA sequence: TGTGCCAGCAGTTATTCAGGCCCGACCTACGAGCAGTACTTC. Translated, it gives CASSYSGPTYEQYF.

The chain uses TRBV4-1 and TRBJ2-5, with D possibly called TRBD1 or TRBD2 (7 bases each). Germline-derived CDR1 and CDR2 are MGHRA and YSYEKL. V lost 4 bases, J lost 5 bases, and 14 bases lay in between. CDR3 size: 14 residues. The CDR3 DNA reads TGCGCCAGCAGCCCCAGGGGAGGGGGCGAGACCCAGTACTTC. This encodes CASSPRGGGETQYF.

This chain joins TRBV28 and TRBJ2-7; no reliable D call. This CDR3 has 12 amino acids. The V gene's germline CDR1 is MDHEN and CDR2 SYDVKM. The V gene lost 6 bases and the J gene lost 3 bases, with 9 bases spanning the gap. In DNA form, the CDR3 reads TGTGCCAGCAGCCGAGGTGTCTACGAGCAGTACTTC. Amino acid sequence: CASSRGVYEQYF.

The chain has TRBV7-2 and TRBJ2-1, with D perhaps matching TRBD1 (5 bases). V dropped 5 bases and J dropped 8 bases, with 16 bases sitting between them. The V gene's germline CDR1 is SGHTA and CDR2 FQGNSA. This CDR3 contains 14 residues. The CDR3 DNA is TGTGCCAGCAGCGATTCCACGAAAGGGGATGAGCAGTTCTTC. It specifies CASSDSTKGDEQFF. The full variable domain, its missing parts supplied by reference TRBV7-2 and TRBJ2-1, is GAGVSQSPSNKVTEKGKDVELRCDPISGHTALYWYRQSLGQGLEFLIYFQGNSAPDKSGLPSDRFSAERTGGSVSTLTIQRTQQEDSAVYLCASSDSTKGDEQFFGPGTRLTVL.

This clone appeared a single time. This chain uses TRBV6-6 with TRBJ2-1, with D possibly being TRBD1 (8 bases). The germline gives CDR1 MNHNY, CDR2 SVGAGI (reference sequence). The CDR3 loop spans 15 amino acids. V was clipped by 7 bases and J by 2 bases, with 15 bases between them. The CDR3 bases are TGTGCCAGCACCCTACAGGGGGGGACCTACAATGAGCAGTTCTTC. This codes for CASTLQGGTYNEQFF.

In nucleotides, the CDR3 is TGCGCCAGCAGCCCGACTAGCGCAGGAGGCTCCTACGAGCAGTACTTC. Amino acid sequence: CASSPTSAGGSYEQYF. J is TRBJ2-5 and V is TRBV4-1; 8 positions match TRBD2. The assigned J gene may be wrong: the sequence end matches TRBJ2-7 better. The CDR3 runs 16 residues. Germline V gene sequence: CDR1 MGHRA, CDR2 YSYEKL.

The rearrangement links TRBV28 to TRBJ2-7; D is tentatively TRBD1 or TRBD2 (5 bases each). V lost 8 bases to trimming and J lost 6 bases, with 11 bases between them. The V gene's germline CDR1 is MDHEN and CDR2 SYDVKM. The CDR3 contains 11 residues. The CDR3 DNA reads TGTGCCAGCCGCCATGGGACCGAGCAGTACTTC. Encoded protein: CASRHGTEQYF.

The chain uses TRBV7-3 and TRBJ2-2, with D unclear. Trimming left V 5 bases short and J 4 bases short, with 8 bases between. Germline V CDR1 and CDR2: SGHTA, FQGTGA. The CDR3 consists of 13 residues. The CDR3 protein is CASSPTVTGELFF. CDR3 DNA: TGTGCCAGCAGCCCGACCGTCACCGGGGAGCTGTTTTTT.

Concerning this clone: The same CDR3 arises from other DNA sequences in this sample as well. The J gene is TRBJ1-2, the V gene TRBV28; D may be TRBD1 (5 bases). This CDR3 region has 12 residues. Deletions cut 2 bases from V and 6 bases from J, with 7 bases between. From germline, CDR1 is MDHEN and CDR2 SYDVKM. The CDR3 loop reads CASSLGGDGYTF. DNA of the CDR3: TGTGCCAGCAGTTTAGGGGGGGATGGCTACACCTTC.

The genes are TRBV7-9 and TRBJ2-7; D unclear. The CDR3 extends over 13 amino acids. Germline-derived CDR1 and CDR2 are SEHNR and FQNEAQ (reference sequence). V was trimmed by 4 bases and J by 2 bases, leaving 9 bases between them. The CDR3 spells CASSSITTYEQYF. In DNA form, the CDR3 reads TGTGCCAGCAGCTCGATTACTACCTACGAGCAGTACTTC. Supplemented by reference TRBV7-9 and TRBJ2-7, the full variable domain reads DTGVSQNPRHKITKRGQNVTFRCDPISEHNRLYWYRQTLGQGPEFLTYFQNEAQLEKSRLLSDRFSAERPKGSFSTLEIQRTEQGDSAMYLCASSSITTYEQYFGPGTRLTVT.

This clone has a single count. V is TRBV27 and J is TRBJ2-1, with TRBD2 matching 9 bases. The germline V gene encodes CDR1 MNHEY and CDR2 SMNVEV (reference sequence). The V gene end was trimmed by 10 bases and the J gene end by 7 bases; junction bases not matched to a gene: 14. This CDR3 comprises 15 residues. The CDR3 bases are TGTGCCACCCACCCGCCAGCGGGGGGTTGGAATGAGCAGTTCTTC. Its translation is CATHPPAGGWNEQFF.

The CDR3 DNA sequence: TGTGCCAGCAGCGTAGAGTCTAGCGGGAGGGTAGACACCGGGGAGCTGTTTTTT. Protein product: CASSVESSGRVDTGELFF. The genes are TRBV9 and TRBJ2-2, with TRBD2 matching over 12 bases. The germline gives CDR1 SGDLS, CDR2 YYNGEE. The CDR3 has 18 residues. V lost 0 bases, J lost 3 bases, and 6 bases stayed unmatched.

A note on this clone: Other nucleotide sequences from this sample produce the same CDR3. The rearrangement uses TRBV29-1 and TRBJ2-2, with D hard to call. This CDR3 spans 13 amino acids. Germline assignment: CDR1 SQVTM and CDR2 ANQGSEA. Deletions cut 3 bases from V and 0 bases from J, with 5 bases between. The CDR3 region is CSVEGPNTGELFF. DNA of the CDR3: TGCAGCGTTGAGGGTCCGAACACCGGGGAGCTGTTTTTT.

The rearrangement links TRBV6-1 to TRBJ2-1, with 10 bases that match TRBD2. The CDR3 loop spans 15 amino acids. With 0 bases clipped from V and 5 bases from J, the junction kept 1 base outside the gene matches. Germline values: CDR1 MNHNS, CDR2 SASEGT. CDR3 nucleotide sequence: TGTGCCAGCAGTGAAGCTCTAGCGGGAGACAATGAGCAGTTCTTC. Translating gives CASSEALAGDNEQFF.

The CDR3 DNA reads TGTGCCAGCAGCGAGCCGGGACAGCAGTCCTACGAGCAGTACTTC. Translation: CASSEPGQQSYEQYF. The V call is TRBV7-9, the J call TRBJ2-7; 7 bases line up with TRBD1. The CDR3 covers 15 residues. Germline trimming cut 5 bases from V and 1 base from J; bases unmatched to any gene: 8. CDR1 and CDR2 (germline): SEHNR, FQNEAQ (reference sequence).

The genes are TRBV9 and TRBJ2-5; TRBD2 agrees at 9 bases. J lost 1 base, V lost 0 bases, and 10 bases had no gene match. Germline-derived CDR1 and CDR2 are SGDLS and YYNGEE. This CDR3 comprises 18 residues. The DNA for the CDR3 is TGTGCCAGCAGCGTAGGGGAGGGACGACTAGCGGCCCAAGAGACCCAGTACTTC. The encoded protein is CASSVGEGRLAAQETQYF.

The chain employs TRBV5-1 and TRBJ2-3; D unclear. Looked up from germline, CDR1 is SGHRS and CDR2 is YFSETQ. Trimming took off 0 bases at V and 2 bases at J, with 13 bases between the two ends. The CDR3 has 16 residues. The CDR3 loop is CASSLATGGYTDTQYF. The CDR3 DNA follows: TGCGCCAGCAGCTTGGCCACCGGCGGTTACACAGATACGCAGTATTTT.